These 19 T cell receptor beta chains were all obtained from the same sample, sequenced in a study of CD8+CD57+ T cells in acquired aplastic anemia. For CDR3 and TCR beta VDJ profiling, genomic DNA was the template used. Each CDR3 protein gets one entry after TCRdb re-called the reads with MiXCR. The data show about 220,000 distinct CDR3 sequences, roughly 33% seen once. Specimen: sorted CD4+, CD8+, or CD8+CD57+ T cells (not recorded which) from PBMCs. The receptors derive from a human donor in good health, serving as a control.

V and J are TRBV19 and TRBJ1-5; D not certain. Trimming shortened V by 3 bases and J by 7 bases, and 7 bases separated the two germline ends. The CDR3 is 12 amino acids. Germline values: CDR1 LNHDA, CDR2 SQIVND (reference sequence). CDR3 sequence (DNA): TGTGCCAGTAGTATCACCCGGCAGCCCCAGCATTTT. Its protein product is CASSITRQPQHF.

This sequence joins TRBV12-5 and TRBJ2-5; possible D gene TRBD2, 6 bases. The CDR3 sequence is 16 residues long. Trimming left V 0 bases short and J 2 bases short, with 13 bases between. Germline V gene data show CDR1 as LGHNT and CDR2 as FRNRAP. The CDR3 loop reads CASGLVLSGVQETQYF. In DNA, the CDR3 is TGTGCTAGTGGTTTGGTACTATCGGGGGTGCAAGAGACCCAGTACTTC.

The chain combines TRBV20-1 with TRBJ1-2, with TRBD1 as a possible D gene (6 bases). CDR1 and CDR2 from the germline V gene are DFQATT and SNEGSKA (reference sequence). The CDR3 runs 13 residues. Trimming removed 0 bases at V and 8 bases at J, with 13 bases between. CDR3 DNA sequence: TGCAGTGCTAGAGATCCCAGGGGTGGGGGCTACACCTTC. Translated: CSARDPRGGGYTF.

This clonotype was observed at least ten times. This chain connects TRBV6-1 to TRBJ1-2; no clear D gene. V was trimmed by 4 bases and J by 4 bases, leaving 7 bases between them. Germline loops: CDR1 MNHNS, CDR2 SASEGT. The CDR3 spans 12 residues. CDR3 region: CASSADTYGYTF. As DNA, the CDR3 is TGTGCCAGCAGTGCAGACACCTATGGCTACACCTTC.

A few counts support this clonotype. A much more abundant neighbour one base away suggests this may be a read error. CDR3 DNA: TGTGCCAGCAGCTTTGGGACACAACAACTAGGTCGGCCCCAGCATTTT. Protein: CASSFGTQQLGRPQHF. The V gene is TRBV11-2, the J gene TRBJ1-5; TRBD1 is a possible D gene (6 bases). CDR1 is SGHAT and CDR2 is FQNNGV in the germline V gene. Trimming took off 3 bases at V and 9 bases at J, with 21 bases between the two ends. The CDR3 consists of 16 residues.

V and J are TRBV20-1 and TRBJ1-2; D not resolved. The CDR3 is made up of 12 amino acids. Trimming stripped 1 base from V and 6 bases from J, with 9 bases between. Per germline, CDR1 DFQATT and CDR2 SNEGSKA (reference sequence). In nucleotides, the CDR3 is TGCAGTGCTAGAGGGGCCACCGATGGCTACACCTTC. Protein product: CSARGATDGYTF.

V is TRBV24-1 and J is TRBJ2-1, with TRBD1 matching 10 bases. The CDR3 is made up of 14 amino acids. Trimming at V came to 6 bases and at J to 7 bases, leaving 5 bases not matched to a gene. Germline assignment: CDR1 KGHDR and CDR2 SFDVKD. The CDR3 DNA reads TGTGCCACCAGTACCTGGACAGGGGGGAATGAGCAGTTCTTC. Protein product: CATSTWTGGNEQFF.

This clonotype was observed a few times. The chain has TRBV12-3 or TRBV12-4 and TRBJ1-3; the D is unclear. V gave up 2 bases and J gave up 3 bases, with 14 bases separating them. The CDR3 consists of 16 residues. The CDR3 DNA is TGTGCCAGCAGTTTATACTCGAGTCTTAATGGAAACACCATATATTTT. As protein: CASSLYSSLNGNTIYF.

This clonotype has only one observation. This chain links TRBV6-5 with TRBJ2-1, with 7 bases lining up with TRBD2. Unmatched junction bases numbered 10, after V lost 4 bases and J lost 7 bases. The CDR3 spans 15 residues. Germline lookup yields CDR1 MNHEY and CDR2 SVGAGI. This CDR3 is CASSSISGTTNEQFF. The CDR3 DNA follows: TGTGCCAGCAGTTCGATTTCCGGGACTACAAATGAGCAGTTCTTC.

This clonotype is a singleton in its sample. At one end, the junction sequence differs from germline, possibly due to a read error. The chain has TRBV2 and TRBJ2-7; 8 bases line up with TRBD1. In germline, CDR1 is SNHLY, CDR2 FYNNEI. The CDR3 covers 14 residues. The DNA of the CDR3 is TGCGCCAGCAGCCCGGGACAGGCTAGCTACGAGCAGTACTTC. Translated, it gives CASSPGQASYEQYF. The whole variable domain, remainder taken from reference TRBV2 and TRBJ2-7, is EPEVTQTPSHQVTQMGQEVILRCVPISNHLYFYWYRQILGQKVEFLVSFYNNEISEKSEIFDDQFSVERPDGSNFTLKIRSTKLEDSAMYFCASSPGQASYEQYFGPGTRLTVT.

This clonotype appeared many times. This chain links TRBV29-1 with TRBJ2-1; 10 nucleotides line up with TRBD2. The CDR3 runs 15 residues. After removal of 7 bases from V and 2 bases from J, the junction contained 8 bases not matched to a gene. The germline CDR1 and CDR2 sequences are SQVTM and ANQGSEA. The CDR3 sequence is CSAEGLAEAYNEQFF. The CDR3 nucleotides read TGCAGCGCCGAAGGACTAGCGGAAGCCTACAATGAGCAGTTCTTC.

The rearrangement links TRBV24-1 to TRBJ2-5, with D unclear. The CDR3 is made up of 13 amino acids. Trimming stripped 0 bases from V and 5 bases from J, with 6 bases between. Germline CDR1 reads KGHDR; CDR2 reads SFDVKD. The CDR3 DNA reads as TGTGCCACCAGTGATTTGAGGGTTGAGACCCAGTACTTC. Translating it yields CATSDLRVETQYF.

This clonotype was seen a handful of times. One end of the junction does not line up with germline, which may come from a read error. The chain has TRBV29-1 and TRBJ2-5; 8 bases align to TRBD2. CDR3 size: 15 residues. Germline assignment: CDR1 SQVTM and CDR2 ANQGSEA. CDR3 loop: CSVVLDGGAWETQYF. CDR3 DNA: TGCAGCGTAGTACTGGACGGGGGGGCATGGGAGACTCAGTACTTC. Full variable domain (outside the CDR3, taken from reference TRBV29-1 and TRBJ2-5): SAVISQKPSRDICQRGTSLTIQCQVDSQVTMMFWYRQQPGQSLTLIATANQGSEATYESGFVIDKFPISRPNLTFSTLTVSNMSPEDSSIYLCSVVLDGGAWETQYFGPGTRLLVL.

The chain employs TRBV15 and TRBJ1-2; maybe TRBD1 (6 bases). This CDR3 has 14 residues. V lost 3 bases, J lost 7 bases, and 15 bases lay in between. Germline values: CDR1 LNHNV, CDR2 YYDKDF (reference sequence). The CDR3 loop is CATSSRGQQIGYTF. Here the CDR3 DNA reads TGTGCCACCAGCAGCCGCGGACAGCAGATTGGCTACACCTTC.

Remarks on this clonotype: A much larger clone differs by one base, so this may be a read error. CDR3 protein: CSARVGGLMNTGAFF. CDR3 sequence (DNA): TGCAGTGCTAGAGTGGGTGGTCTCATGAACACTGGAGCTTTCTTT. The gene calls are TRBV20-1 and TRBJ1-1, with unresolved D. The CDR3 totals 15 residues. CDR1 and CDR2 (germline): DFQATT, SNEGSKA (reference sequence).

This clonotype was found a few times. This chain joins TRBV5-1 and TRBJ2-2; D might be TRBD1 (6 bases). Germline V lookup: CDR1 SGHRS, CDR2 YFSETQ. Trimming stripped 1 base from V and 3 bases from J, with 22 bases between. This CDR3 has 19 amino acids. The CDR3 loop is CASSLFGLGQGTYTGELFF. Here the CDR3 DNA reads TGCGCCAGCAGCTTGTTCGGGTTAGGGCAGGGGACCTACACCGGGGAGCTGTTTTTT.

J is TRBJ2-1 and V is TRBV29-1; a possible D gene is TRBD2 (5 bases). From germline, CDR1 is SQVTM and CDR2 ANQGSEA. Trimming took off 1 base at V and 10 bases at J, with 5 bases between the two ends. The CDR3 runs to 10 residues. CDR3 DNA: TGCAGCGTTGAAGCGGGGGAGCAGTTCTTC. Translated: CSVEAGEQFF.

The chain uses TRBV10-1 and TRBJ2-1, with D perhaps TRBD1 or TRBD2 (6 bases each). Germline V CDR1 and CDR2: WNHNN, SYGVQD (reference sequence). Trimming shortened V by 4 bases and J by 10 bases, and 14 bases separated the two germline ends. The CDR3 has 13 residues. This CDR3 is CASSGPGALEQFF. In DNA, the CDR3 is TGCGCCAGCAGTGGGCCGGGGGCGCTCGAGCAGTTCTTC.

This clonotype was picked up a small number of times. The CDR3 coding sequence is TGCAGTGCCCCCCACGGGACTAGCGGCTACAATGAGCAGTTCTTC. Its protein is CSAPHGTSGYNEQFF. This sequence joins TRBV20-1 and TRBJ2-1, with TRBD2 matching 11 bases. Germline CDR1 is DFQATT and CDR2 is SNEGSKA (reference sequence). V was clipped by 6 bases and J by 3 bases; unmatched bases: 7. This CDR3 is built from 15 residues.